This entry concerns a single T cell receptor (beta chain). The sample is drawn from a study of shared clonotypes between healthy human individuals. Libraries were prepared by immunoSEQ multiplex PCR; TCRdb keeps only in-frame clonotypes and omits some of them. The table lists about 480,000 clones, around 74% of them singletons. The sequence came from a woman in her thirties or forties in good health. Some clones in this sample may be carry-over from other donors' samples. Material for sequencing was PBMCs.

The CDR3 nucleotides are TGTGCCACCCGGACTAGCGGGAAGGACGAGCAGTACTTC. The encoded protein is CATRTSGKDEQYF. The chain links TRBV6-1 to TRBJ2-7; 12 nucleotides align to TRBD2. Trimming cost V 10 bases and J 5 bases; bases outside gene matches: 6. Germline V lookup: CDR1 MNHNS, CDR2 SASEGT. CDR3 length equals 13 residues.